Sequencing of this T cell receptor beta chain was carried out in a study of shared clonotypes between healthy human individuals. General observations from the study: Naive subsets, compared against memory subsets, generally had larger estimated richness values. Relative to clonotypes present in all four donors, those not shared had lower generation probabilities.

CDR1 is KGHSH, CDR2 LQKENI, per germline. V shed 3 bases and J 4 bases; nucleotides not matched to a gene: 4. The CDR3 is 15 residues long. For this clone: Its antigen is not known. Other nucleotide sequences in the sample specify the same CDR3.

TCRdb's table, derived via immunoSEQ multiplex PCR, lists solely in-frame clones and lacks some. Of approximately 2.5 million clones listed, 90% to 95% are singletons. Sequencing used naive CD4+ T cells sorted from blood. Subset meaning: CD45RA+ positively selected. The rearrangement links TRBV18 to TRBJ2-7; 12 bases agree with TRBD2. The clonotype comes from a man aged 18 to 35 in good health. This CDR3 reads CASSPGLAGPYEQYF. DNA of the CDR3: TGTGCCAGCTCACCCGGACTAGCGGGGCCATACGAGCAGTACTTC. Filled out from reference TRBV18 and TRBJ2-7, the complete variable domain reads NAGVMQNPRHLVRRRGQEARLRCSPMKGHSHVYWYRQLPEEGLKFMVYLQKENIIDESGMPKERFSAEFPKEGPSILRIQQVVRGDSAAYFCASSPGLAGPYEQYFGPGTRLTVT.